The 2 T cell receptor beta chains given below trace back to one sample, sequenced in a study of beta chain features in type 1 diabetes (dated by TCRdb to about 2018). The library was generated by the immunoSEQ multiplex PCR assay. The entire isolated RNA was reverse transcribed using the High Capacity cDNA Reverse Transcription Kit, and thus expressed TCRB transcripts were sequenced. TCRdb carries this immuneACCESS record with in-frame sequences only. Its versions omit some clonotypes, under half of them owing to an unresolved V gene in the studies checked, with the rest unexplained. Within this sample are 450,000 to 600,000 clones, with 30% of them counted one time only. The ten largest account for around 0.065% of the sample. The sequenced sample consisted of naive CD4+ T cells from blood. The sample's cell subset or site label, decoded: true naive CD4+ T cells. These receptors originate from a young man in good health.

The chain uses TRBV27 and TRBJ2-4; 7 bases are shared with TRBD1. The CDR3 totals 16 residues. The V gene's germline CDR1 is MNHEY and CDR2 SMNVEV (reference sequence). The junction had 12 bases not matched to a gene; V was cut back by 7 bases and J by 3 bases. The CDR3, as DNA: TGTGCCAGCACTCCGGGGAAGGGGGCCAGCAAAAACATTCAGTACTTC. Translation gives CASTPGKGASKNIQYF.

This clone was recorded a few times. The J gene is TRBJ2-1, the V gene TRBV28, with D unclear. CDR3 size: 11 residues. Between the trimmed V and J ends, which lost 4 bases and 15 bases, there was a span of 13 bases. In germline, CDR1 is MDHEN, CDR2 SYDVKM. In DNA, the CDR3 is TGTGCCAGCAGTTCTTCTTGGACGGGGTTCTTC. Its translation: CASSSSWTGFF.